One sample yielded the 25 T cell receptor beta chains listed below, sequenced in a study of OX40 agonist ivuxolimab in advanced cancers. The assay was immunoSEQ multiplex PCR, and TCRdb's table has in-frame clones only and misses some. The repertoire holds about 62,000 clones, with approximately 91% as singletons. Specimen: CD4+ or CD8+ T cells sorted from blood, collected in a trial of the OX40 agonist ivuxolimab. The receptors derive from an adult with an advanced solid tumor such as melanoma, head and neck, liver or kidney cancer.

CDR3 in DNA: TGTGCCAGCAGCAGGCCGACAGGGGGCTATCAGCCCCAGCATTTT. Protein: CASSRPTGGYQPQHF. The chain uses TRBV7-2 and TRBJ1-5, with 10 bases aligning to TRBD1. CDR1 is SGHTA, CDR2 FQGNSA, per germline. Trimming at V came to 5 bases and at J to 5 bases, leaving 6 bases not matched to a gene. CDR3 length: 15 amino acids. Together with reference TRBV7-2 and TRBJ1-5, the CDR3 gives the full variable domain: GAGVSQSPSNKVTEKGKDVELRCDPISGHTALYWYRQSLGQGLEFLIYFQGNSAPDKSGLPSDRFSAERTGGSVSTLTIQRTQQEDSAVYLCASSRPTGGYQPQHFGDGTRLSIL.

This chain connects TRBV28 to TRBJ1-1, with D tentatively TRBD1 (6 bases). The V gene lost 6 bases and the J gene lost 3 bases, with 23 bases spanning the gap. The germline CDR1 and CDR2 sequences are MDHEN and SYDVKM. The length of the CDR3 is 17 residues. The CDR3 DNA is TGTGCCAGCAGCCCGAATGGGGGGGCGATGTTGGACACTGAAGCTTTCTTT. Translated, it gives CASSPNGGAMLDTEAFF.

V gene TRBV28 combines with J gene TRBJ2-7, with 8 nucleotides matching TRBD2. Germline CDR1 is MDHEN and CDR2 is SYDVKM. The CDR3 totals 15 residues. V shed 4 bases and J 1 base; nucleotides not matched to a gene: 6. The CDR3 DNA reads TGTGCCAGCAGTTCAGGACTAGCTGGGTCCTACGAGCAGTACTTC. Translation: CASSSGLAGSYEQYF. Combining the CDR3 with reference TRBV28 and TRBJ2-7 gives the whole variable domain DVKVTQSSRYLVKRTGEKVFLECVQDMDHENMFWYRQDPGLGLRLIYFSYDVKMKEKGDIPEGYSVSREKKERFSLILESASTNQTSMYLCASSSGLAGSYEQYFGPGTRLTVT.

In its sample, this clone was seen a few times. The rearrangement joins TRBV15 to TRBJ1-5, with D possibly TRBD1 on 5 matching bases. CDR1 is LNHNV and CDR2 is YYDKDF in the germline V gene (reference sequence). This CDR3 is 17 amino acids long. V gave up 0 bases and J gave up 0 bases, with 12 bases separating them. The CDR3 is CATSRDPTDSSNQPQHF. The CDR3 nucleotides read TGTGCCACCAGCAGAGATCCCACCGACAGTAGCAATCAGCCCCAGCATTTT.

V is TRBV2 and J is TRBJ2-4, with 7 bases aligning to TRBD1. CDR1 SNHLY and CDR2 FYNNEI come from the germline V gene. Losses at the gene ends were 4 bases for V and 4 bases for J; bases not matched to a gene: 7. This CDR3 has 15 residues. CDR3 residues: CASSGLGTAKNIQYF. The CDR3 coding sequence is TGTGCCAGCAGTGGGTTGGGGACAGCTAAAAACATTCAGTACTTC. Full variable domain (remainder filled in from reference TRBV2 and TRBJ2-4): EPEVTQTPSHQVTQMGQEVILRCVPISNHLYFYWYRQILGQKVEFLVSFYNNEISEKSEIFDDQFSVERPDGSNFTLKIRSTKLEDSAMYFCASSGLGTAKNIQYFGAGTRLSVL.

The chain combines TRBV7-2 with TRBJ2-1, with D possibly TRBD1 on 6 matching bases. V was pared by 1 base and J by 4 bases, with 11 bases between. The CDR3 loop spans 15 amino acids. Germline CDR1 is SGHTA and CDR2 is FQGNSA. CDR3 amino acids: CASSLDQGPYNEQFF. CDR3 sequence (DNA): TGTGCCAGCAGCTTAGATCAGGGGCCTTACAATGAGCAGTTCTTC.

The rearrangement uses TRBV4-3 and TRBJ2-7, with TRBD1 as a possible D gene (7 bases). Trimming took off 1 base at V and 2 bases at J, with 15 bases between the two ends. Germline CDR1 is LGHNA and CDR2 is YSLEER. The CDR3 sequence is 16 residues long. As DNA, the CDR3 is TGCGCCAGCAGCCAAGTGCCAGGGGGGATTCCCTACGAGCAGTACTTC. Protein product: CASSQVPGGIPYEQYF.

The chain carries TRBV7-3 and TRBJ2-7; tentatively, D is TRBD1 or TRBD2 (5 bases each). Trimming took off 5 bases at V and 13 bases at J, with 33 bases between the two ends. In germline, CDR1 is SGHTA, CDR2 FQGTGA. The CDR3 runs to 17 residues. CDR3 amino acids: CASSLITQLTPGTIAYF. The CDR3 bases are TGTGCCAGCAGCCTAATTACCCAACTGACTCCCGGGACCATCGCATACTTC.

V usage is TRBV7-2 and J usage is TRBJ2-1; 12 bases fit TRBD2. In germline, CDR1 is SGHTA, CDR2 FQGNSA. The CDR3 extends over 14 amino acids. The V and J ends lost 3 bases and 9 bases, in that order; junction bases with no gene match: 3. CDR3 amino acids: CASSFSSGRVEQFF. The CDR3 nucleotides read TGTGCCAGCAGCTTCTCTAGCGGGAGGGTTGAGCAGTTCTTC.

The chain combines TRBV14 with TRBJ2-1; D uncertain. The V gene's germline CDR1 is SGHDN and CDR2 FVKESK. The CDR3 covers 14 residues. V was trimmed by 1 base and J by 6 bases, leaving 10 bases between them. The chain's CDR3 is CASSQATAFNEQFF. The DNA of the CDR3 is TGTGCCAGCAGCCAAGCAACGGCATTCAATGAGCAGTTCTTC.

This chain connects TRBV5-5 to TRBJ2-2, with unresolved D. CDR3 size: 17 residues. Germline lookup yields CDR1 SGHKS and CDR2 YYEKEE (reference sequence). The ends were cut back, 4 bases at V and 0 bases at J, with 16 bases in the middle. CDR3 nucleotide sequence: TGTGCCAGCAGCGAGACAACTATGAGATCGAACACCGGGGAGCTGTTTTTT. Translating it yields CASSETTMRSNTGELFF.

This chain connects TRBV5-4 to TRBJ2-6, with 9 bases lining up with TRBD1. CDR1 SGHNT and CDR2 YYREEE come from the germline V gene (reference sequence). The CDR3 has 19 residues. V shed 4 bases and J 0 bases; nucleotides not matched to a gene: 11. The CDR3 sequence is CASSPAPGQGPSGANVLTF. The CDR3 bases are TGTGCCAGCAGCCCTGCCCCGGGACAGGGCCCCTCTGGGGCCAACGTCCTGACTTTC.

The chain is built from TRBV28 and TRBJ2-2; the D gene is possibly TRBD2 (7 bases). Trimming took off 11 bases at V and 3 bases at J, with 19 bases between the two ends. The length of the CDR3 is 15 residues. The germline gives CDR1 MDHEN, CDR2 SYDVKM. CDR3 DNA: TGTGCCTCGGGGGCTAGCGGCCATTACACCGGGGAGCTGTTTTTT. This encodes CASGASGHYTGELFF. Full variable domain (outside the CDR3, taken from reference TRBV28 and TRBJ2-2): DVKVTQSSRYLVKRTGEKVFLECVQDMDHENMFWYRQDPGLGLRLIYFSYDVKMKEKGDIPEGYSVSREKKERFSLILESASTNQTSMYLCASGASGHYTGELFFGEGSRLTVL.

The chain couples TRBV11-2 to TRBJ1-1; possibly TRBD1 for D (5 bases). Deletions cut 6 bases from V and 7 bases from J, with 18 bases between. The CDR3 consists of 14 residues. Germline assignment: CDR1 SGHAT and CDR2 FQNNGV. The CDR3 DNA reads TGTGCCAGCAGAAGGGGTACGCAGAGCCTTGAAGCTTTCTTT. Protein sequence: CASRRGTQSLEAFF. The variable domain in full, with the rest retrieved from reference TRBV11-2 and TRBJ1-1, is EAGVAQSPRYKIIEKRQSVAFWCNPISGHATLYWYQQILGQGPKLLIQFQNNGVVDDSQLPKDRFSAERLKGVDSTLKIQPAKLEDSAVYLCASRRGTQSLEAFFGQGTRLTVV.

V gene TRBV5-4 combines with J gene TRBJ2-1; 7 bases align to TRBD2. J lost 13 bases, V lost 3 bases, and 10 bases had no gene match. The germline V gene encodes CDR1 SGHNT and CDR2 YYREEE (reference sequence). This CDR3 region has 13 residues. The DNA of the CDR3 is TGTGCCAGCAGCTCGTTAACTAGCGACTCACAGTTCTTC. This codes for CASSSLTSDSQFF.

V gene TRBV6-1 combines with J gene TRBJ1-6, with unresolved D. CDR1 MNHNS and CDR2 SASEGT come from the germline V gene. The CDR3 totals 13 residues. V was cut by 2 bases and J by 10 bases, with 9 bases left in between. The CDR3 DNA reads TGTGCCAGCAGTGAAAAGGGAGAGTCACCCCTCCACTTT. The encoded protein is CASSEKGESPLHF.

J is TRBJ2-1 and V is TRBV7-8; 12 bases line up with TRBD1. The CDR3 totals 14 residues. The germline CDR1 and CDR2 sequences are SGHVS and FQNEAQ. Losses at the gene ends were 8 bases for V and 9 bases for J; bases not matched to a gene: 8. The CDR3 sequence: CASGRDRGPIEQFF. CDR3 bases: TGTGCCAGCGGCCGGGACAGGGGGCCAATTGAGCAGTTCTTC.

In nucleotides, the CDR3 is TGTGCCACCAGCAGGGGGTCCGGGACTGACACCTACGAGCAGTACTTC. Residues: CATSRGSGTDTYEQYF. The chain carries TRBV15 and TRBJ2-7, with D possibly matching TRBD2 (6 bases). Looked up from germline, CDR1 is LNHNV and CDR2 is YYDKDF (reference sequence). The CDR3 totals 16 residues. The V and J ends lost 3 bases and 2 bases respectively, with 17 bases between them.

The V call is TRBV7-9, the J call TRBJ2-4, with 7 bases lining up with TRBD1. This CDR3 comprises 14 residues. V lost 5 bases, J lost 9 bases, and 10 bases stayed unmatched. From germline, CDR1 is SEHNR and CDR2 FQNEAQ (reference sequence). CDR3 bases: TGTGCCAGCAGCAACTCAAGGGGGCCCGGCATTCAGTACTTC. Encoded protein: CASSNSRGPGIQYF.

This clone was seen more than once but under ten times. CDR3 region: CASSPGDRPTEQYF. The CDR3 nucleotides are TGTGCCAGTAGTCCCGGGGACAGGCCTACCGAGCAGTACTTC. V usage is TRBV19 and J usage is TRBJ2-7; 8 nucleotides agree with TRBD1. Germline lookup yields CDR1 LNHDA and CDR2 SQIVND (reference sequence). CDR3 length: 14 residues. V gave up 5 bases and J gave up 6 bases; unmatched junction bases: 9.

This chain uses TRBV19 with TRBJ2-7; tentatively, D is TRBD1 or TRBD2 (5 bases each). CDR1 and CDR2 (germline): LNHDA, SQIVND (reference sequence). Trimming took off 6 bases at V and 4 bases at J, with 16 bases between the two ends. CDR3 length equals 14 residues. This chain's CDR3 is CASSRDPSLYEQYF. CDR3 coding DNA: TGTGCCAGTAGCCGGGACCCTAGTCTGTACGAGCAGTACTTC.

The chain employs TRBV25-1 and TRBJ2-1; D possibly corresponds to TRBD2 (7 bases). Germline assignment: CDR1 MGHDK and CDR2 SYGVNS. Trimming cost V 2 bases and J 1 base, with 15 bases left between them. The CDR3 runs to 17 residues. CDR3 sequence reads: CASSEHVGGGSYNEQFF. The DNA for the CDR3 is TGTGCCAGCAGTGAACACGTGGGAGGGGGGTCCTACAATGAGCAGTTCTTC. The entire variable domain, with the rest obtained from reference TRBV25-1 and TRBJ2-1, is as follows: EADIYQTPRYLVIGTGKKITLECSQTMGHDKMYWYQQDPGMELHLIHYSYGVNSTEKGDLSSESTVSRIRTEHFPLTLESARPSHTSQYLCASSEHVGGGSYNEQFFGPGTRLTVL.

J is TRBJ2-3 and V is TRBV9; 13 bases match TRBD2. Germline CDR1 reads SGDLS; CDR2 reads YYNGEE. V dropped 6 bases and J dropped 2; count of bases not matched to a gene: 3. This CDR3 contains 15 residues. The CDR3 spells CASKGTSGVTDTQYF. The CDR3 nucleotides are TGTGCCAGCAAGGGGACTAGCGGGGTCACAGATACGCAGTATTTT.

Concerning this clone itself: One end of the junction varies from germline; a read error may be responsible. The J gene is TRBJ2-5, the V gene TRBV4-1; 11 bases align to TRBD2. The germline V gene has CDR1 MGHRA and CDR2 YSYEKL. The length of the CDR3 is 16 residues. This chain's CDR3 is CAGSQDGTSGQETQYF. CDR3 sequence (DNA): TGCGCCGGCAGCCAAGATGGGACTAGCGGACAAGAGACCCAGTACTTC.

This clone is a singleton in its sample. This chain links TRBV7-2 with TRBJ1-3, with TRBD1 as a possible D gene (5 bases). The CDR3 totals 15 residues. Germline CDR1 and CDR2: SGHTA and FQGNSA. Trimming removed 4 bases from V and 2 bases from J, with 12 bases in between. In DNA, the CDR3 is TGTGCCAGCAGCTCGCGAAGGGGACCTGGAAACACCATATATTTT. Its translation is CASSSRRGPGNTIYF.